This T cell receptor (beta chain) is from a study of cytomegalovirus exposure and HLA in healthy donors. The PCR was carried out with 60 Vbeta primers and 13 Jbeta primers. Sequenced by immunoSEQ multiplex PCR; TCRdb stores in-frame clones only, minus some. The top ten clones hold 12% of a sample with about 67,000 clones, approximately 90% of them seen once. The material sequenced was PBMCs. This receptor was identified in a woman aged 25 to 39 in good health and CMV-seropositive.

In DNA form, the CDR3 reads TGTGCCAGCAGCCCAACCGGACAGGGGGCCTACGAGCAGTACTTC. Protein sequence: CASSPTGQGAYEQYF. The chain carries TRBV9 and TRBJ2-7, with TRBD1 matching over 10 bases. Germline V gene sequence: CDR1 SGDLS, CDR2 YYNGEE. The V segment lost 4 bases and the J segment 2 bases; nucleotides outside the gene matches: 6. The CDR3 has 15 residues.